This T cell receptor (beta chain) originates from a study of T cells in women clearing cervical HPV infection. Overall study: Women with histologically confirmed HPV16-related CIN3 or worse, 2 with invasive cancer, served as cases. HLA type stays a possible confounder, typing being limited. Findings and caveats of the study: A classifier using richness and V gene abundances reached an AUC of more than 0.8.

Points on this clone: Its specificity is not known.

Measured with immunoSEQ multiplex PCR; TCRdb has only the in-frame clones, and not every one. The data show tens of thousands of clones, and the top ten clones hold about 8.8%. What was sequenced was blood buffy coat. This clonotype originated in a woman between 18 and 70 years old with a cervical HPV16 infection that either progressed to CIN3+ or cleared (not recorded which).

The CDR3 here is CASSRLAGENFNEQFF. The CDR3 DNA, read in part, is TGTGCCAGCAGCCGGTTAGCGGGAGAGAATTTCAATGAG. The V and J genes are TRBV2 and TRBJ2-1, with 9 bases fitting TRBD2. The read comes to an end 3 residues before the CDR3 does, leaving the germline J gene to fill in the end. Trimming took 6 bases from V and 6 from J; bases not matched to a gene: 12. Germline assignment: CDR1 SNHLY and CDR2 FYNNEI. CDR3 length: 16 amino acids.